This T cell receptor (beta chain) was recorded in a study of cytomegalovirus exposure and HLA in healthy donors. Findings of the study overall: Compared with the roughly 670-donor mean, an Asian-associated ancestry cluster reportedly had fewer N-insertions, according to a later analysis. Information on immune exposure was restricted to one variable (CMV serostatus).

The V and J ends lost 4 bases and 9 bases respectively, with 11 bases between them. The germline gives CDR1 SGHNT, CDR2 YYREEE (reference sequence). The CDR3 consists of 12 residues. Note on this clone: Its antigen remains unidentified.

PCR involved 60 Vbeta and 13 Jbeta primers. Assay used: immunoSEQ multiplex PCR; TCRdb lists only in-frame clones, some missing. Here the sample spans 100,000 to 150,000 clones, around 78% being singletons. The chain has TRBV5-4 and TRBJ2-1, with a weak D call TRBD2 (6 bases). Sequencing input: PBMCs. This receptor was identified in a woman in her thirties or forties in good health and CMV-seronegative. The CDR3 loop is CASSKGLTEQFF. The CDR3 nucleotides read TGTGCCAGCAGCAAGGGACTTACTGAGCAGTTCTTC.